This TCR beta chain was observed in a study of CD8 T cells in Susac syndrome. This CDR3 spans 13 amino acids. Looked up from germline, CDR1 is SQVTM and CDR2 is ANQGSEA. Trimming took off 5 bases at V and 0 bases at J, with 8 bases between the two ends. The RNA input was roughly 0.45 to 1 ug, and it was reverse transcribed with random hexamers. In TCRdb, the immunoSEQ multiplex PCR reads were re-called with MiXCR into one record per CDR3 protein. The data hold 140,000 to 150,000 distinct CDR3 sequences, with approximately 94% observed a single time. The sample comprised CD4+ T cells from PBMCs. The receptor was isolated from a human donor with Susac syndrome. The chain carries TRBV29-1 and TRBJ1-5; D gene unclear. This CDR3 is CSVLVYSNQPQHF. As DNA, the CDR3 is TGCAGCGTTCTCGTCTATAGCAATCAGCCCCAGCATTTT.